This T cell receptor beta chain was profiled in a study of CD8 T cells in ankylosing spondylitis. Points from the study as a whole: Disease-linked clones were CD8+ and relatively rare in peripheral blood. Disease-associated clones were reportedly significantly overrepresented in matched ankylosing spondylitis synovial fluid. It appeared that ankylosing spondylitis blood was characterized by a TCR beta motif of several highly homologous variants. A number of the motif variants had already been described in reactive arthritis synovial fluid and blood.

Generation of TCR beta libraries employed quantitative 5'-RACE incorporating molecular barcodes. In TCRdb, the 5' RACE reads were re-called with MiXCR into one record per CDR3 protein. The table has some 450,000 distinct CDR3 sequences, roughly 18% seen once; the top ten hold over 1%. The CDR3 contains 13 residues. CDR1 LNHNV and CDR2 YYDKDF come from the germline V gene (reference sequence). Trimming removed 3 bases from V and 6 bases from J, with 12 bases in between. As to this clonotype: Its antigen is currently unknown.

This receptor was obtained from a male donor with ankylosing spondylitis. The specimen was blood, either unsorted or a sorted T cell fraction (not recorded which). J is TRBJ2-7 and V is TRBV15; D is undetermined. CDR3 coding DNA: TGTGCCACCAGCAGCCGCCCTACGGGCGAGCAGTACTTC. It is translated as CATSSRPTGEQYF.